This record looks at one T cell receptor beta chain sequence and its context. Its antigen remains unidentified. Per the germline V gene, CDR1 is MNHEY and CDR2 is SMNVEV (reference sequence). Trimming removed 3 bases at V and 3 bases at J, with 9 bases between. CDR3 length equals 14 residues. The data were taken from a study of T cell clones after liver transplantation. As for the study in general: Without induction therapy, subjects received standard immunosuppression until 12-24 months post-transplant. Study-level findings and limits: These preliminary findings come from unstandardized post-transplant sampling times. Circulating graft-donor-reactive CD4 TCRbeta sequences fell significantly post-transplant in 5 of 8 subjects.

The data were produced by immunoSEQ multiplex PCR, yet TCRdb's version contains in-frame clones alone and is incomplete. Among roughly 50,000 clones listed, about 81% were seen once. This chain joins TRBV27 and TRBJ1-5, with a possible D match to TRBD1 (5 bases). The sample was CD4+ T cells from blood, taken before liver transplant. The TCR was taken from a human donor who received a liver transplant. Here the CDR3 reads CASSLGVNNQPQHF. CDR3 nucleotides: TGTGCCAGCAGTTTGGGGGTCAACAATCAGCCCCAGCATTTT.